Below, 28 T cell receptor beta chains from the same sample are listed, as sequenced in a study of T-cell reconstitution after alpha-beta-depleted transplantation in children. Unique molecular identifiers were used to barcode this TCRbeta library. TCRdb recomputed calls from the PCR reads with MiXCR, one row per CDR3 protein. The sample holds 400,000 to 500,000 distinct CDR3 sequences; approximately 10% are singletons and the top ten take roughly 5.5%. The sample was PBMCs from the stem cell graft donor, taken from the stem cell graft. The receptors were gathered from a human donor who donated a stem cell graft to a child with acute myeloid leukemia.

The CDR3 region is CASSLRGGGSLNEQFF. In DNA form, the CDR3 reads TGCGCCAGCAGCCTACGAGGCGGGGGGTCGCTCAATGAGCAGTTCTTC. This rearrangement joins TRBV5-1 to TRBJ2-1; 8 nucleotides align to TRBD2. The V gene's germline CDR1 is SGHRS and CDR2 YFSETQ. J gave up 6 bases and V 4 bases, and 12 bases lay outside the gene matches. The CDR3 sequence is 16 residues long.

The rearrangement joins TRBV7-9 to TRBJ2-1; D not certain. Germline V CDR1 and CDR2: SEHNR, FQNEAQ (reference sequence). CDR3 length: 11 amino acids. The V and J ends lost 3 bases and 9 bases respectively, with 6 bases between them. The CDR3, as DNA: TGTGCCAGCAGCTTGAATGGTGAGCAGTTCTTC. It translates to CASSLNGEQFF. Supplemented by reference TRBV7-9 and TRBJ2-1, the full variable domain reads DTGVSQNPRHKITKRGQNVTFRCDPISEHNRLYWYRQTLGQGPEFLTYFQNEAQLEKSRLLSDRFSAERPKGSFSTLEIQRTEQGDSAMYLCASSLNGEQFFGPGTRLTVL.

The chain has TRBV7-9 and TRBJ1-2; D not certain. V gave up 4 bases and J gave up 0 bases, with 12 bases separating them. CDR1 and CDR2 (germline): SEHNR, FQNEAQ (reference sequence). This CDR3 is built from 15 residues. The CDR3 DNA is TGTGCCAGCAGCTCGCGGACGGGCACTAACTATGGCTACACCTTC. The encoded protein is CASSSRTGTNYGYTF.

This clonotype has just a few counts. The gene calls are TRBV11-2 and TRBJ2-7, with 7 bases matching TRBD1. The germline V gene encodes CDR1 SGHAT and CDR2 FQNNGV. J was trimmed by 4 bases and V by 5 bases; bases with no gene match: 8. The CDR3 is 14 amino acids. CDR3 sequence (DNA): TGTGCCAGCAGCGGTCCGACAGGGAGATACGAGCAGTACTTC. This sequence encodes CASSGPTGRYEQYF.

This sequence joins TRBV5-1 and TRBJ1-4; 9 nucleotides agree with TRBD1. CDR1 is SGHRS, CDR2 YFSETQ, per germline. The CDR3 is 15 residues long. V was clipped by 3 bases and J by 3 bases; unmatched bases: 3. The CDR3, as DNA: TGCGCCAGCAGCTCCGGGGACAGGGCTAATGAAAAACTGTTTTTT. Amino acids: CASSSGDRANEKLFF.

This clonotype was seen a handful of times. The CDR3 DNA follows: TGCAGTGCTAGAGATCTGGGACTAGCGGGAGCACACGAGCAGTACTTC. As protein: CSARDLGLAGAHEQYF. The V call is TRBV20-1, the J call TRBJ2-7, with 14 bases that match TRBD2. Germline V gene lookup returns CDR1 DFQATT and CDR2 SNEGSKA (reference sequence). The CDR3 sequence is 16 residues long. The V gene end was trimmed by 0 bases and the J gene end by 5 bases; junction bases not matched to a gene: 6.

This clonotype was seen only a few times. The chain uses TRBV12-3 or TRBV12-4 and TRBJ2-7, with a weak D call TRBD2 (6 bases). Deletions cut 8 bases from V and 2 bases from J, with 10 bases between. The CDR3 has 12 residues. CDR3 sequence: CASGRGTYEQYF. CDR3 coding DNA: TGTGCCAGCGGGCGGGGAACCTACGAGCAGTACTTC.

The chain joins TRBV5-1 to TRBJ1-2; D is possibly TRBD1 (5 bases). The V gene lost 0 bases and the J gene lost 5 bases, with 14 bases spanning the gap. This CDR3 is 15 amino acids long. Germline V gives CDR1 SGHRS, CDR2 YFSETQ. In DNA form, the CDR3 reads TGCGCCAGCAGCTTGGCTACGCAGGGTTCGTATGGCTACACCTTC. Its translation: CASSLATQGSYGYTF.

The CDR3 coding sequence is TGCAGTGCTAAAGGCATCACAGATACGCAGTATTTT. Protein sequence: CSAKGITDTQYF. The V and J genes are TRBV20-1 and TRBJ2-3, with no clear D. Germline V CDR1 and CDR2: DFQATT, SNEGSKA (reference sequence). The ends were cut back, 4 bases at V and 2 bases at J, with 7 bases in the middle. This CDR3 contains 12 residues.

The chain joins TRBV5-1 to TRBJ2-7; TRBD2 is a possible D gene (5 bases). Per germline, CDR1 SGHRS and CDR2 YFSETQ. This CDR3 spans 11 amino acids. Trimming pared 5 bases from V and 7 bases from J, leaving 10 bases between. Written as DNA, the CDR3 is TGCGCCAGCAGTGGGGAGAGGGAGCAGTACGTC. Its translation: CASSGEREQYV.

This clonotype has only a few counts. This rearrangement joins TRBV20-1 to TRBJ2-7, with D possibly TRBD2 on 6 matching bases. V dropped 0 bases and J dropped 2 bases, with 14 bases sitting between them. Germline lookup yields CDR1 DFQATT and CDR2 SNEGSKA (reference sequence). The CDR3 loop spans 15 amino acids. In DNA, the CDR3 is TGCAGTGCTAGAGATGCCGCGGGAAGGGCCTACGAGCAGTACTTC. Its translation is CSARDAAGRAYEQYF.

This chain links TRBV6-6 with TRBJ2-7, with D hard to call. The CDR3 loop spans 12 amino acids. Germline CDR1 is MNHNY and CDR2 is SVGAGI (reference sequence). V was shortened by 2 bases and J by 4 bases, with 6 bases between the two germline ends. The CDR3 spells CASSYDGYEQYV. The CDR3 coding sequence is TGTGCCAGCAGTTACGACGGATACGAGCAGTACGTC.

This clonotype appeared a few times. V is TRBV5-1 and J is TRBJ2-5; 7 bases are a match to TRBD1. Germline CDR1 reads SGHRS; CDR2 reads YFSETQ. CDR3 length: 15 residues. The V and J ends lost 4 bases and 2 bases, in that order; junction bases with no gene match: 8. CDR3 residues: CASSLASGQQETQYF. The CDR3 region has the DNA TGCGCCAGCAGCCTAGCCTCGGGACAGCAAGAGACCCAGTACTTC.

The gene calls are TRBV15 and TRBJ2-1; D is unclear. V was cut by 0 bases and J by 6 bases, with 15 bases left in between. The CDR3 runs to 16 residues. CDR1 and CDR2 (germline): LNHNV, YYDKDF (reference sequence). The CDR3 DNA reads TGTGCCACCAGCAGAGATGGGTCCCACTACGGCAATGAGCAGTTCTTC. This sequence encodes CATSRDGSHYGNEQFF. The full variable domain, its missing parts supplied by reference TRBV15 and TRBJ2-1, is DAMVIQNPRYQVTQFGKPVTLSCSQTLNHNVMYWYQQKSSQAPKLLFHYYDKDFNNEADTPDNFQSRRPNTSFCFLDIRSPGLGDTAMYLCATSRDGSHYGNEQFFGPGTRLTVL.

This chain uses TRBV7-2 with TRBJ2-6, with 8 nucleotides matching TRBD1. CDR1 SGHTA and CDR2 FQGNSA come from the germline V gene. V shed 3 bases and J 0 bases; nucleotides not matched to a gene: 4. This CDR3 has 17 residues. The CDR3 bases are TGTGCCAGCAGCTTTGGCCAGGGGGCCTCTGGGGCCAACGTCCTGACTTTC. Amino acid sequence: CASSFGQGASGANVLTF.

This clonotype was observed at least ten times. V gene TRBV7-9 combines with J gene TRBJ1-1; no definite D call. Germline V gene data show CDR1 as SEHNR and CDR2 as FQNEAQ (reference sequence). The CDR3 is 13 residues long. V was trimmed by 1 base and J by 1 base, leaving 4 bases between them. The CDR3 region is CASSLVANTEAFF. Written as DNA, the CDR3 is TGTGCCAGCAGCTTAGTGGCGAACACTGAAGCTTTCTTT.

The sample holds many counts of this clonotype. The chain couples TRBV20-1 to TRBJ2-3, with D perhaps matching TRBD1 (5 bases). Trimming removed 5 bases at V and 4 bases at J, with 13 bases between. The CDR3 contains 13 residues. Germline V lookup: CDR1 DFQATT, CDR2 SNEGSKA (reference sequence). Written as DNA, the CDR3 is TGCAGTGCTTCTTTTCTAGGGGCAGATACGCAGTATTTT. It translates to CSASFLGADTQYF.

This clonotype was counted only a few times. V gene TRBV20-1 combines with J gene TRBJ2-6; unclear D gene. The CDR3 has 14 residues. The germline gives CDR1 DFQATT, CDR2 SNEGSKA (reference sequence). The ends were cut back, 6 bases at V and 2 bases at J, with 11 bases in the middle. Written as DNA, the CDR3 is TGCAGTGCCGCTGATGGAGCTGGGGCCAACGTCCTGACTTTC. Its protein is CSAADGAGANVLTF.

The chain employs TRBV7-2 and TRBJ2-7; the match to TRBD2 covers 10 bases. CDR1 and CDR2 (germline): SGHTA, FQGNSA. This CDR3 comprises 16 residues. After removal of 5 bases from V and 3 bases from J, the junction contained 10 bases not matched to a gene. CDR3 nucleotides: TGTGCCAGCAGCGTAGATGGGCTAGCGGGAGTCTACGAGCAGTACTTC. This gives the protein CASSVDGLAGVYEQYF.

This clonotype was recorded a few times. The chain is built from TRBV7-8 and TRBJ2-7; 11 bases line up with TRBD1. CDR3 length: 18 amino acids. Germline-derived CDR1 and CDR2 are SGHVS and FQNEAQ. J gave up 5 bases and V 5 bases, and 17 bases lay outside the gene matches. This CDR3 is CASSLSWGGQGAAHEQYV. The CDR3 DNA is TGTGCCAGCAGCCTCAGTTGGGGCGGACAGGGGGCGGCCCACGAGCAGTACGTC.

This clonotype was seen more than once but under ten times. This rearrangement joins TRBV20-1 to TRBJ2-2, with a weak D call TRBD2 (7 bases). The CDR3 extends over 13 amino acids. Looked up from germline, CDR1 is DFQATT and CDR2 is SNEGSKA (reference sequence). The germline V and J ends were trimmed by 5 bases and 7 bases, with 14 bases remaining between them. The CDR3 sequence: CSAQGTIGGELFF. CDR3 coding DNA: TGCAGTGCTCAGGGGACTATTGGCGGGGAGCTGTTTTTT.

The rearrangement links TRBV21-1 to TRBJ2-1; the table's D call TRBD2 went unverified against the DNA. TRBV21-1 is a pseudogene segment. This CDR3 region has 17 residues. The CDR3 loop reads CASSSRPPARSYNEQFF. As DNA, the CDR3 is TGTGCCAGCAGCTCCCGCCCCCCCGCGCGCTCCTACAATGAGCAGTTCTTC.

The sample holds a few counts of this clonotype. The chain uses TRBV10-3 and TRBJ1-6; D is perhaps TRBD1 (5 bases). With 7 bases removed from V and 8 bases from J, the gap between germline ends came to 15 bases. The CDR3 loop spans 14 amino acids. Germline assignment: CDR1 ENHRY and CDR2 SYGVKD. CDR3 bases: TGTGCCATCACCGAGAGTGGGGGTTATTCACCCCTCCACTTT. It yields the protein CAITESGGYSPLHF.

This chain links TRBV29-1 with TRBJ2-1; D call uncertain. The germline gives CDR1 SQVTM, CDR2 ANQGSEA. The CDR3 runs to 8 residues. V dropped 8 bases and J dropped 10 bases, with 6 bases sitting between them. The CDR3 coding sequence is TGCAGCACCGAAGAGCAGTTCTTC. It codes for CSTEEQFF.

This clonotype was detected ten times or more. The genes are TRBV6-4 and TRBJ1-1; D remains ambiguous. This CDR3 comprises 13 residues. Germline loops: CDR1 MRHNA, CDR2 SNTAGT. With 3 bases removed from V and 1 base from J, the gap between germline ends came to 6 bases. CDR3 in DNA: TGTGCCAGCAGTGAAAGGGAGAACACTGAAGCTTTCTTT. Amino acid sequence: CASSERENTEAFF.

The rearrangement uses TRBV23-1 and TRBJ2-1, with 8 bases matching TRBD2. TRBV23-1 is reported as an ORF; its role is uncertain. CDR3 length equals 16 residues. Trimming cost V 5 bases and J 7 bases; bases outside gene matches: 13. CDR3 DNA: TGCGCCAGCAGTTCCCGTTCCGCTAGCGGGTTTAATGAGCAGTTCTTC. Residues: CASSSRSASGFNEQFF.

This clonotype has just a few counts. The CDR3 protein is CASTFGTSGFYEQYF. The CDR3 DNA is TGTGCCAGCACCTTTGGGACTAGCGGGTTCTACGAGCAGTACTTC. This chain uses TRBV7-2 with TRBJ2-7; 12 bases agree with TRBD2. The CDR3 is 15 residues long. V lost 7 bases to trimming and J lost 3 bases; unmatched junction nucleotides: 7. Looked up from germline, CDR1 is SGHTA and CDR2 is FQGNSA.

This chain joins TRBV9 and TRBJ2-5; D remains ambiguous. The length of the CDR3 is 13 residues. Germline CDR1 is SGDLS and CDR2 is YYNGEE. V lost 2 bases and J 5 bases, leaving 10 bases between the germline ends. The CDR3 protein is CASSVFNGETQYF. In DNA form, the CDR3 reads TGTGCCAGCAGCGTTTTCAACGGGGAGACCCAGTACTTC.